This T cell receptor beta chain was profiled in a study of blood T cells in healthy people across ages. Caucasian individuals from Russia who were healthy and aged about 6 to 100 acted as donors. There were at least 6 micrograms of total RNA extracted from every sample. A second PCR, run for about 7 to 11 cycles, used a sample-barcoded 5' primer plus a J-beta primer mix. TCRdb fed the 5' RACE reads into MiXCR, producing one record per CDR3 protein. The data hold 1.5 million to 2 million distinct CDR3 sequences, with about 39% observed a single time. The V and J ends lost 6 bases and 0 bases respectively, with 18 bases between them. This CDR3 contains 17 residues. Germline V gene sequence: CDR1 LGHNT, CDR2 FRNRAP. Study-wide results and caveats: Changes seen in expanded clonotypes were possibly confounded by donor CMV status left unknown.

A word on this clonotype: Its antigen remains unidentified.

The sequence was obtained from a human donor in good health. Sequenced: blood. The rearrangement uses TRBV12-5 and TRBJ2-1; D is unresolved. Here the CDR3 reads CASGFSEAESSYNEQFF. The CDR3 region has the DNA TGTGCTAGTGGCTTCTCAGAGGCCGAAAGCTCCTACAATGAGCAGTTCTTC.